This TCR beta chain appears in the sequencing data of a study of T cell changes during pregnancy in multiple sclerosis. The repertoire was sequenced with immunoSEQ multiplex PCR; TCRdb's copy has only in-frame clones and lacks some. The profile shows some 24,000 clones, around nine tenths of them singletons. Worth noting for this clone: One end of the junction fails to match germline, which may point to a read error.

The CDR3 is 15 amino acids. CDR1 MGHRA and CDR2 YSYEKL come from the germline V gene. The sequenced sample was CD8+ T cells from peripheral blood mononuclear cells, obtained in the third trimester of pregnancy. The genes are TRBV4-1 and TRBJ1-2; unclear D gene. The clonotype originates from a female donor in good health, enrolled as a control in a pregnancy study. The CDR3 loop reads CASSPIIGPNYVYTF. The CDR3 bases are TGCGCCAGCAGTCCAATTATCGGCCCAAACTATGTCTACACCTTC.